Listed here are 5 T cell receptor beta chains from one sample, sequenced in a study of T cells after yellow fever vaccination. TCRdb analysed the 5' RACE reads with MiXCR anew, one entry per CDR3 protein. The profile covers about 220,000 distinct CDR3 sequences, with approximately 3.2% appearing a single time and 3.2% taken by the ten largest. Here the sequenced sample was CD4+ T cells sorted from PBMCs, taken 10 days after the yellow fever booster vaccination. These receptors were collected from a man between 18 and 29 years old who received the YFV17D yellow fever vaccine.

This clonotype was detected a few times. The V call is TRBV10-3, the J call TRBJ1-2, with 8 nucleotides matching TRBD1. The CDR3 sequence is 15 residues long. Germline CDR1 is ENHRY and CDR2 is SYGVKD. V shed 6 bases, J shed 2 bases, and the junction held 8 bases outside the gene matches. This chain's CDR3 is CAISGGAGGNYGYTF. The CDR3 nucleotides read TGTGCCATCAGCGGGGGTGCAGGGGGCAACTATGGCTACACCTTC.

This clonotype was counted a few times. The V call is TRBV9, the J call TRBJ2-2, with D unresolved. Germline V gene sequence: CDR1 SGDLS, CDR2 YYNGEE. V was pared by 4 bases and J by 6 bases, with 16 bases between. The CDR3 contains 15 residues. CDR3 amino acids: CASSPRSLVPGELFF. DNA for the CDR3: TGTGCCAGCAGCCCCCGCTCACTGGTGCCCGGGGAGCTGTTTTTT.

The chain employs TRBV11-2 and TRBJ2-7, with 8 bases lining up with TRBD1. The J segment lost 7 bases and the V segment lost 5 bases, leaving 10 bases of the junction unmatched. CDR3 length equals 14 residues. The germline CDR1 and CDR2 sequences are SGHAT and FQNNGV. The CDR3 DNA reads as TGTGCCAGCAGCCCAGGGCAGGGGGCGGGAGAGCAGTACTTC. As protein: CASSPGQGAGEQYF.

The sample holds many counts of this clonotype. The chain recombines TRBV7-9 with TRBJ2-3, with 10 bases aligning to TRBD1. The CDR3 contains 14 residues. V trimming: 3 bases; J trimming: 5 bases; junction bases outside the gene matches: 2. Germline values: CDR1 SEHNR, CDR2 FQNEAQ (reference sequence). The CDR3 protein is CASSLGQGLDTQYF. The CDR3 nucleotides read TGTGCCAGCAGCTTGGGACAGGGGTTAGATACGCAGTATTTT.

This clonotype was seen a few times. V is TRBV5-4 and J is TRBJ2-5, with 10 bases fitting TRBD1. Germline CDR1 is SGHNT and CDR2 is YYREEE (reference sequence). This CDR3 has 14 amino acids. The J segment lost 4 bases and the V segment lost 3 bases, leaving 3 bases of the junction unmatched. CDR3 in DNA: TGTGCCAGCAGCTCCGACAGGGGGCTAGAGACCCAGTACTTC. Encoded protein: CASSSDRGLETQYF. Full variable domain (remainder filled in from reference TRBV5-4 and TRBJ2-5): ETGVTQSPTHLIKTRGQQVTLRCSSQSGHNTVSWYQQALGQGPQFIFQYYREEENGRGNFPPRFSGLQFPNYSSELNVNALELDDSALYLCASSSDRGLETQYFGPGTRLLVL.